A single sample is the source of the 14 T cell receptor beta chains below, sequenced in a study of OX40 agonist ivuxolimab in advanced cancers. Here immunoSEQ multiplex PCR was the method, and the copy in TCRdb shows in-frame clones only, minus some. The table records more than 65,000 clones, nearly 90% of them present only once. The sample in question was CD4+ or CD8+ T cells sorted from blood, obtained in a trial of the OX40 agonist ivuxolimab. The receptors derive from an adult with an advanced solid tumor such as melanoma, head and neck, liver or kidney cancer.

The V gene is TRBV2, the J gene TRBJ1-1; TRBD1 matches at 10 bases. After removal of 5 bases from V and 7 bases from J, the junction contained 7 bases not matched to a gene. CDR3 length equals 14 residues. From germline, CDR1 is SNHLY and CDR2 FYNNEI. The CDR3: CASSLPGTGDEAFF. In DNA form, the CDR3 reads TGTGCCAGCAGTTTACCCGGGACAGGGGATGAAGCTTTCTTT. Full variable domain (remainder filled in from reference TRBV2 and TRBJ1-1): EPEVTQTPSHQVTQMGQEVILRCVPISNHLYFYWYRQILGQKVEFLVSFYNNEISEKSEIFDDQFSVERPDGSNFTLKIRSTKLEDSAMYFCASSLPGTGDEAFFGQGTRLTVV.

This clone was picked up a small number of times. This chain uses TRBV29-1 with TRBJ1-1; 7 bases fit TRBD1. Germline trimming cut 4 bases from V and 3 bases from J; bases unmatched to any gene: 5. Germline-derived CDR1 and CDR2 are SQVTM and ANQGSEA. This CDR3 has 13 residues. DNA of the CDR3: TGCAGCGTTGTTGTACAGGGGTACACTGAAGCTTTCTTT. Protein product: CSVVVQGYTEAFF. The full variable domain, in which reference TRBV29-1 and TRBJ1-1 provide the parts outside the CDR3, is SAVISQKPSRDICQRGTSLTIQCQVDSQVTMMFWYRQQPGQSLTLIATANQGSEATYESGFVIDKFPISRPNLTFSTLTVSNMSPEDSSIYLCSVVVQGYTEAFFGQGTRLTVV.

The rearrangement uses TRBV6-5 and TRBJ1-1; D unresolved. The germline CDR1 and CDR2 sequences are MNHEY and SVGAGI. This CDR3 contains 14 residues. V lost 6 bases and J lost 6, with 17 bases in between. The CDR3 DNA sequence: TGTGCCAGCAGGCAAACCCTTTCTTCGGCTGAAGCTTTCTTT. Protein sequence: CASRQTLSSAEAFF.

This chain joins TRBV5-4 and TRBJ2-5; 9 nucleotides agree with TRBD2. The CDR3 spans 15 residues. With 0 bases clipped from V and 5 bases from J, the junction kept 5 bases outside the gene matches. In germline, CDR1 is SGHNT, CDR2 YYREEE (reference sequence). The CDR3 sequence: CASSLDSGSYETQYF. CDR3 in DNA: TGTGCCAGCAGCTTGGATAGCGGGAGTTATGAGACCCAGTACTTC.

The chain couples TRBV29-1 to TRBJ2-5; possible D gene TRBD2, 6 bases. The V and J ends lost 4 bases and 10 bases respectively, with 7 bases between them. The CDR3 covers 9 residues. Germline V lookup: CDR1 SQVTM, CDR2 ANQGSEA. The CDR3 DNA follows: TGCAGCGTTGGGAGGGTCCAGTACTTC. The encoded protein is CSVGRVQYF.

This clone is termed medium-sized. The CDR3 region is CASSSGAYEQYF. The CDR3 nucleotides read TGTGCCAGCAGCAGTGGGGCCTACGAGCAGTACTTC. The chain recombines TRBV7-9 with TRBJ2-7; D is ambiguous. V lost 5 bases and J 2 bases, leaving 7 bases between the germline ends. CDR3 length equals 12 residues. Germline V gives CDR1 SEHNR, CDR2 FQNEAQ (reference sequence).

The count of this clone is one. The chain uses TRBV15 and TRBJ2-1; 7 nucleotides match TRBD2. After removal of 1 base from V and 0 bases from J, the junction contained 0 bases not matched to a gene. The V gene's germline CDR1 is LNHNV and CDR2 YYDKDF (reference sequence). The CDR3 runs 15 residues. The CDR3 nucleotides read TGTGCCACCAGCAGAGGCGGGAGCTCCTACAATGAGCAGTTCTTC. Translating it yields CATSRGGSSYNEQFF.

The CDR3 DNA reads TGCGCCAGCAGCTTGGGCCCTAATAATGAAAAACTGTTTTTT. Its protein is CASSLGPNNEKLFF. This chain joins TRBV5-1 and TRBJ1-4; D is undetermined. This CDR3 is 14 amino acids long. CDR1 is SGHRS, CDR2 YFSETQ, per germline. V lost 0 bases, J lost 4 bases, and 7 bases lay in between.

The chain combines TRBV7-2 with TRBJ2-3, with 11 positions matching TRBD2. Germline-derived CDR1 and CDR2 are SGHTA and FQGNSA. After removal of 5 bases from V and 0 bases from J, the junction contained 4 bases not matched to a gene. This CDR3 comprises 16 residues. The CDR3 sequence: CASSARLAGSTDTQYF. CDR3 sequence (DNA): TGTGCCAGCAGCGCGCGACTAGCGGGGAGCACAGATACGCAGTATTTT.

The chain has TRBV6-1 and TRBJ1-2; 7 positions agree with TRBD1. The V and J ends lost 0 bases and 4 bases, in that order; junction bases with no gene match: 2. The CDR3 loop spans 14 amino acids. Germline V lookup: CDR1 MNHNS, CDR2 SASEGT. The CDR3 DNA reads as TGTGCCAGCAGTGAAGCCGGGGACAGCTATGGCTACACCTTC. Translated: CASSEAGDSYGYTF.

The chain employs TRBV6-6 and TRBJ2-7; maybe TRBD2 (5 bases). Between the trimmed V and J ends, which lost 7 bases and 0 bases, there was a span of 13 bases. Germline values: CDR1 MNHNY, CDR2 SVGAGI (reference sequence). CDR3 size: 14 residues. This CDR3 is CASTIGLSSYEQYF. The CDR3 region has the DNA TGTGCCAGCACCATAGGACTCAGCTCCTACGAGCAGTACTTC.

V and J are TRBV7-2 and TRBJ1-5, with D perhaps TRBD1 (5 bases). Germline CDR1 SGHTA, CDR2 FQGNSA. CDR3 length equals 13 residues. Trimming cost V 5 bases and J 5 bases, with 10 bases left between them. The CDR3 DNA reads TGTGCCAGCAGCATCGACAGAGATCAGCCCCAGCATTTT. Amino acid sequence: CASSIDRDQPQHF.

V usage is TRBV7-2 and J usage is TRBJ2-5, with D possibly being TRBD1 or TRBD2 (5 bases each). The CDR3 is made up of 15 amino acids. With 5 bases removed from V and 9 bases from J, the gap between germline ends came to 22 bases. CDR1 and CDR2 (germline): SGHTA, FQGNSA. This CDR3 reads CASSLGVTREGAQYF. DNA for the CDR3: TGTGCCAGCAGCCTGGGAGTTACAAGAGAAGGGGCCCAGTACTTC.

CDR3 protein: CASSQDRRGNYGYTF. In DNA form, the CDR3 reads TGTGCCAGCAGCCAAGATCGGAGGGGAAACTATGGCTACACCTTC. The chain employs TRBV4-2 and TRBJ1-2, with D possibly matching TRBD1 (5 bases). Germline V CDR1 and CDR2: LGHNA, YNFKEQ. CDR3 length: 15 residues. The V end was cut by 0 bases, the J end by 2 bases, with 10 bases between.